The clone carrying this TCR beta chain appeared once. The PCR ran on 60 Vbeta and 13 Jbeta primers. Generated by immunoSEQ multiplex PCR, the TCRdb table keeps only in-frame clones and is missing some. In the table there are about 120,000 clones, approximately 80% of which are singletons. These data come from a study of cytomegalovirus exposure and HLA in healthy donors. The sequenced sample consisted of PBMCs. This TCR derives from a man over 45 in good health and CMV-seronegative.

CDR3 sequence reads: CASSPGPANTQYF. CDR3 sequence (DNA): TGTGCCAGCTCACCGGGCCCTGCAAATACCCAGTACTTC. V gene TRBV18 combines with J gene TRBJ2-5; D call uncertain. The CDR3 runs 13 residues. V was shortened by 3 bases and J by 8 bases, with 13 bases between the two germline ends. The V gene's germline CDR1 is KGHSH and CDR2 LQKENI.